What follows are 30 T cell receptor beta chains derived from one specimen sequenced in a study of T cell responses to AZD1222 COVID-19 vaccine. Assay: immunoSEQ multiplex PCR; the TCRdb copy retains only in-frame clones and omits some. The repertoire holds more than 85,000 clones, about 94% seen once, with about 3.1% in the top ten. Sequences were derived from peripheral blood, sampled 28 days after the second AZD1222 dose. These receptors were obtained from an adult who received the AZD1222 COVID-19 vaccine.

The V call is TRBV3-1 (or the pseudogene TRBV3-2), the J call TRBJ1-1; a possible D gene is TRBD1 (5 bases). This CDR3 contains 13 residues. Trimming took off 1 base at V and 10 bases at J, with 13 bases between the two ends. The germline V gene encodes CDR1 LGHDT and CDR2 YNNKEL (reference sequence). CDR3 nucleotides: TGTGCCAGCAGCCAAGGAGGAAGGGGAGGAGCTTTCTTT. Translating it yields CASSQGGRGGAFF.

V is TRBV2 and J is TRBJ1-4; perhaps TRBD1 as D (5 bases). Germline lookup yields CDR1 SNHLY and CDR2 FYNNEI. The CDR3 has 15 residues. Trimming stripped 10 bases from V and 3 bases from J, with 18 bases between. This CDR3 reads CAIKPGGWANEKLFF. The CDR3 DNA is TGTGCCATCAAACCCGGGGGGTGGGCTAATGAAAAACTGTTTTTT.

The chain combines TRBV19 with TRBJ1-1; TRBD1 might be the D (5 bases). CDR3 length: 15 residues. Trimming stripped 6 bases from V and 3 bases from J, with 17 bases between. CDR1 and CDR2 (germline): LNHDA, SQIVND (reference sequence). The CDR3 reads CASSPRGPPDTEAFF. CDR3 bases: TGTGCCAGTAGCCCTCGGGGCCCACCGGACACTGAAGCTTTCTTT.

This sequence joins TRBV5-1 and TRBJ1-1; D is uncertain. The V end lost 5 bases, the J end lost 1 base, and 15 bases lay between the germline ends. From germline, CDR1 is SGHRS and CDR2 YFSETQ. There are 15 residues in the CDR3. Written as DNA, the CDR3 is TGCGCCAGCAGATGGCAAGCTGGCGGGAACACTGAAGCTTTCTTT. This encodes CASRWQAGGNTEAFF.

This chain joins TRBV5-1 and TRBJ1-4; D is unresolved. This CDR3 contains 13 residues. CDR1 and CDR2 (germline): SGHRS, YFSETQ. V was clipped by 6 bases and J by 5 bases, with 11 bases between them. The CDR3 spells CASTAIPNEKLFF. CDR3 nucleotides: TGCGCCAGCACGGCCATACCGAATGAAAAACTGTTTTTT.

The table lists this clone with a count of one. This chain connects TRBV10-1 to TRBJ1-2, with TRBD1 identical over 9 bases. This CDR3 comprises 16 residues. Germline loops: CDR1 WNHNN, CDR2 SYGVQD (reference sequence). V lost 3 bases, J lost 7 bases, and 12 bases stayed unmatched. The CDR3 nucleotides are TGCGCCAGCAGTGAAGGACAGGACAGGGGTCGTGGTGGCTACACCTTC. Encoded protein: CASSEGQDRGRGGYTF.

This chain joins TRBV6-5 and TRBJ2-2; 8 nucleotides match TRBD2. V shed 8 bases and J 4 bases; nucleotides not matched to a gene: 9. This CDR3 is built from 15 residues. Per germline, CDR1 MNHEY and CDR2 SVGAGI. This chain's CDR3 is CASLRGSGITGELFF. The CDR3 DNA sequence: TGTGCCAGCCTACGGGGTAGCGGGATCACCGGGGAGCTGTTTTTT.

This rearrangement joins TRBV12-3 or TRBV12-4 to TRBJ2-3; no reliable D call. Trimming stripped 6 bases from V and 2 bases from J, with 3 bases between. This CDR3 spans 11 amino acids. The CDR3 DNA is TGTGCCAGCAGGACCACAGATACGCAGTATTTT. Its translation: CASRTTDTQYF.

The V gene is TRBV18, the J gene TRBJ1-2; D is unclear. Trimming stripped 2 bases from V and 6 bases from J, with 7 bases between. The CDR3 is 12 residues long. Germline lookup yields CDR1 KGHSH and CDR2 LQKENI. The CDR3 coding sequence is TGTGCCAGCTCACCAGAAGGGAATGGCTACACCTTC. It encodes CASSPEGNGYTF.

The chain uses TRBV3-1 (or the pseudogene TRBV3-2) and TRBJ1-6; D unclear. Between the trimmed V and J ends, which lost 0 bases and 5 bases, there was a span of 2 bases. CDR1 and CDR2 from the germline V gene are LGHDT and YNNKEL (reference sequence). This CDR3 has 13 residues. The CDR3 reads CASSQEHNSPLHF. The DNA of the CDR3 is TGTGCCAGCAGCCAAGAGCATAATTCACCCCTCCACTTT.

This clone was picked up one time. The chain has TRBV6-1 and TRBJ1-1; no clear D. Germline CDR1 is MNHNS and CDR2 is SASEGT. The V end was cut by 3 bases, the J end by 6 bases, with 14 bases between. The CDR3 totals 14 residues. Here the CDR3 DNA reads TGTGCCAGCAGTGAGGGCAGGCCGACTGCTGAAGCTTTCTTT. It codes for CASSEGRPTAEAFF.

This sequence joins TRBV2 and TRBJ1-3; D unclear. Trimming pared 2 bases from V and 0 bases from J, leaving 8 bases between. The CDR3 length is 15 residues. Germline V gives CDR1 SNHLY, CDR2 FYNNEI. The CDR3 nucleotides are TGTGCCAGCAGTGAATCTCCAGACTCTGGAAACACCATATATTTT. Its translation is CASSESPDSGNTIYF.

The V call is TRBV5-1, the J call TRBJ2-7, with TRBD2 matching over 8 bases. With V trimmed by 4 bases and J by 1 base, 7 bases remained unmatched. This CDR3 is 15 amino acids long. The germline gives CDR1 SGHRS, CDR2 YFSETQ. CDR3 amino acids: CASSQGAGGSYEQYF. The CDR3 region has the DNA TGCGCCAGCAGCCAAGGGGCGGGAGGTTCCTACGAGCAGTACTTC. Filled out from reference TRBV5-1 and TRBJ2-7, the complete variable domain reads KAGVTQTPRYLIKTRGQQVTLSCSPISGHRSVSWYQQTPGQGLQFLFEYFSETQRNKGNFPGRFSGRQFSNSRSEMNVSTLELGDSALYLCASSQGAGGSYEQYFGPGTRLTVT.

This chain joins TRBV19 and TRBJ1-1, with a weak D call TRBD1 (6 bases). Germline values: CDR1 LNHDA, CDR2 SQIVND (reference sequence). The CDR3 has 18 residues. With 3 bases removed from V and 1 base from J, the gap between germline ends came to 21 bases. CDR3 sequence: CASSISRFGGFTNTEAFF. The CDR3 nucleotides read TGTGCCAGTAGTATCTCCCGGTTTGGGGGCTTCACGAACACTGAAGCTTTCTTT.

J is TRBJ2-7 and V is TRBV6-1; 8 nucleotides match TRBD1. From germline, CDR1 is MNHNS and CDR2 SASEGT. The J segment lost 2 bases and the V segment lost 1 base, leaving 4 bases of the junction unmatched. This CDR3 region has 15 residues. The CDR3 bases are TGTGCCAGCAGTGAAGATGACAGGGGCGCCTACGAGCAGTACTTC. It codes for CASSEDDRGAYEQYF.

The CDR3 sequence: CASRGEVNTEAFF. Here the CDR3 DNA reads TGTGCCAGCAGGGGGGAGGTGAACACTGAAGCTTTCTTT. The chain has TRBV6-5 and TRBJ1-1; D is possibly TRBD1 (5 bases). Trimming left V 6 bases short and J 0 bases short, with 8 bases between. Germline V CDR1 and CDR2: MNHEY, SVGAGI. This CDR3 contains 13 residues.

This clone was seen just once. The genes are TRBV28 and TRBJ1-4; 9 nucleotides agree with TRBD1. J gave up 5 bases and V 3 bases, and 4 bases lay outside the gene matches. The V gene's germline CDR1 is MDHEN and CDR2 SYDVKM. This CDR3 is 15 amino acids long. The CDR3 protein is CASSFGGQGNEKLFF. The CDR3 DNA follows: TGTGCCAGCAGTTTCGGCGGACAGGGGAATGAAAAACTGTTTTTT.

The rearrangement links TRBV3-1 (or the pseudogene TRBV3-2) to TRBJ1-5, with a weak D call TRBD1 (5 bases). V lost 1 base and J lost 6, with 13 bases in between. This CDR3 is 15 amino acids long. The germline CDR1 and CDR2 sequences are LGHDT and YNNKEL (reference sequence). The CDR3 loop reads CASSQGGAVGQPQHF. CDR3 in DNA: TGTGCCAGCAGCCAAGGTGGGGCGGTAGGTCAGCCCCAGCATTTT.

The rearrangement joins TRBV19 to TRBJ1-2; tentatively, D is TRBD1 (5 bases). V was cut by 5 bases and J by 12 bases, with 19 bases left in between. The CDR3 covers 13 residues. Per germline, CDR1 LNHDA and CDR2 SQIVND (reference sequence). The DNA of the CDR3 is TGTGCCAGTAGTTCCACGGGGACTAGAGGCCACACCTTC. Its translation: CASSSTGTRGHTF.

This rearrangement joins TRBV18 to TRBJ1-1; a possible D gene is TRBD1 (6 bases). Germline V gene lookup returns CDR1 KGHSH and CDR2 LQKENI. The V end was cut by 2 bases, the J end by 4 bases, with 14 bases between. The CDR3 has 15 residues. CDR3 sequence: CASSPGGLAGTEAFF. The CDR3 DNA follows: TGTGCCAGCTCACCAGGGGGCCTAGCGGGCACTGAAGCTTTCTTT.

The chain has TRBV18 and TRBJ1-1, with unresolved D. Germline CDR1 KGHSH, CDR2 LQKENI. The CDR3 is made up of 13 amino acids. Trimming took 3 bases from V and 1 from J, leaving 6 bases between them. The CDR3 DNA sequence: TGTGCCAGCTCACCGGGGAGGAACACTGAAGCTTTCTTT. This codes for CASSPGRNTEAFF.

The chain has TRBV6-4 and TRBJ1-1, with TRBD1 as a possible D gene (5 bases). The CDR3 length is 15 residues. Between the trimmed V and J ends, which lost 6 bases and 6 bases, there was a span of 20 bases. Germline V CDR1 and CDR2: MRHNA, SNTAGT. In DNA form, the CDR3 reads TGTGCCAGCAGGGCCCAGGGAATTATTAATGCTGAAGCTTTCTTT. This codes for CASRAQGIINAEAFF.

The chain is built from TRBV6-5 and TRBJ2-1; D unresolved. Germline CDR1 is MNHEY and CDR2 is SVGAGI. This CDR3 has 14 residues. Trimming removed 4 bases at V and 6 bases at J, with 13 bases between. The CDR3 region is CASSLPDPSNEQFF. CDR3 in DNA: TGTGCCAGCAGTTTACCCGACCCATCCAATGAGCAGTTCTTC.

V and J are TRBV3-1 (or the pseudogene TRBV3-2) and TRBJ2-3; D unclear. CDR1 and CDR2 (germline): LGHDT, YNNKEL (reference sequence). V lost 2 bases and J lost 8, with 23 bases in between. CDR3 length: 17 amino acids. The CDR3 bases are TGTGCCAGCAGCCAATCCCTCCGACCCAGGAGCACCGGTACGCAGTATTTT. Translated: CASSQSLRPRSTGTQYF.

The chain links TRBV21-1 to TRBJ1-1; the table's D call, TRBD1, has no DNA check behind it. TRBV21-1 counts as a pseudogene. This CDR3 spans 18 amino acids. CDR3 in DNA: TGTGCCAGCAGGATAACAGGGAATAAAGTTTTGGGGAACACTGAAGCTTTCTTT. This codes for CASRITGNKVLGNTEAFF.

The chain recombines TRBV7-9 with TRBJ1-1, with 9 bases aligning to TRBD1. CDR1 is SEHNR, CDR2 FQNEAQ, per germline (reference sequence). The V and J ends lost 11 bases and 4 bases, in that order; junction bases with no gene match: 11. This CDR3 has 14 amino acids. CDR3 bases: TGTGCCCTTCGACAGGGGGACGTGGGCACTGAAGCTTTCTTT. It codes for CALRQGDVGTEAFF.

The CDR3 reads CAGGDGMYEQYF. CDR3 nucleotides: TGTGCCGGCGGGGACGGGATGTACGAGCAGTACTTC. V is TRBV28 and J is TRBJ2-7; the D gene is possibly TRBD2 (6 bases). From germline, CDR1 is MDHEN and CDR2 SYDVKM. Trimming left V 11 bases short and J 4 bases short, with 15 bases between. This CDR3 region has 12 residues.

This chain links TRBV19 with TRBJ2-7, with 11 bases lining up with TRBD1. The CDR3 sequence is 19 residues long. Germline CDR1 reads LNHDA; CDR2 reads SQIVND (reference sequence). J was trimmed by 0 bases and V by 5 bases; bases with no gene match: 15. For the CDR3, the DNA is TGTGCCAGTAGTGTATACCGGGACAGGGGGTTTCCCATCTCCTACGAGCAGTACTTC. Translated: CASSVYRDRGFPISYEQYF.

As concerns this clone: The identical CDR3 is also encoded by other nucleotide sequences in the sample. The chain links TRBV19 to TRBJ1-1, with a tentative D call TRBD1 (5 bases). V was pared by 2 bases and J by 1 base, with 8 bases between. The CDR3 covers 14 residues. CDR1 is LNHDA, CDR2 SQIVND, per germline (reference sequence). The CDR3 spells CASSITGTNTEAFF. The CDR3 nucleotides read TGTGCCAGTAGTATAACAGGCACGAACACTGAAGCTTTCTTT.

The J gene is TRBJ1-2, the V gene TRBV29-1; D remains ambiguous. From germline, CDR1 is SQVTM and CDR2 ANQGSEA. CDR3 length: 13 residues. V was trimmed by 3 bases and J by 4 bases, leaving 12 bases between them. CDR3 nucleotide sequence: TGCAGCGTTGAGAGGGAGAGTCGCTATGGCTACACCTTC. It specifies CSVERESRYGYTF.